The 15 T cell receptor beta chains below were found in one sample sequenced in a study of cytomegalovirus exposure and HLA in healthy donors. The PCR had 60 Vbeta and 13 Jbeta primers. Sequencing used immunoSEQ multiplex PCR; TCRdb keeps in-frame clones, though not all of them. The sample has around 150,000 clones; approximately 80% are singletons. Sequencing was done on a sample of PBMCs. The receptors here all came from a man younger than 40 in good health and CMV-seropositive.

V usage is TRBV7-9 and J usage is TRBJ2-7, with TRBD1 matching over 10 bases. This CDR3 is 14 amino acids long. V dropped 3 bases and J dropped 3; count of bases not matched to a gene: 2. The germline V gene encodes CDR1 SEHNR and CDR2 FQNEAQ (reference sequence). CDR3 sequence: CASSFGTGVYEQYF. CDR3 nucleotide sequence: TGTGCCAGCAGCTTCGGGACAGGGGTCTACGAGCAGTACTTC.

The genes are TRBV7-2 and TRBJ1-5; 7 bases align to TRBD1. Germline CDR1 SGHTA, CDR2 FQGNSA. J gave up 7 bases and V 6 bases, and 6 bases lay outside the gene matches. CDR3 length: 13 residues. CDR3 amino acids: CASSYRGGQPQHF. CDR3 nucleotides: TGTGCCAGCAGTTACAGGGGAGGACAGCCCCAGCATTTT.

The chain joins TRBV2 to TRBJ1-5, with 7 bases lining up with TRBD1. CDR1 is SNHLY, CDR2 FYNNEI, per germline. This CDR3 has 19 amino acids. Trimming at V came to 7 bases and at J to 3 bases, leaving 21 bases not matched to a gene. For the CDR3, the DNA is TGTGCCAGCACTCTAAGGGGGCGCGGAGCCCAGACCAACAATCAGCCCCAGCATTTT. Translated, it gives CASTLRGRGAQTNNQPQHF.

V is TRBV5-1 and J is TRBJ2-7; 10 nucleotides agree with TRBD1. Germline CDR1 and CDR2: SGHRS and YFSETQ. The ends lost 7 bases at V and 5 bases at J; junction bases unmatched: 3. The CDR3 extends over 12 amino acids. The CDR3 reads CASGDRGHEQYF. In DNA form, the CDR3 reads TGCGCCAGCGGAGACAGGGGGCACGAGCAGTACTTC.

The rearrangement joins TRBV6-5 to TRBJ2-7; 8 bases line up with TRBD1. V lost 10 bases, J lost 7 bases, and 6 bases stayed unmatched. Per germline, CDR1 MNHEY and CDR2 SVGAGI. The CDR3 runs to 11 residues. Here the CDR3 reads CATSGGWEQYF. CDR3 bases: TGTGCCACCTCAGGGGGCTGGGAGCAGTACTTC.

This clone was recorded only once. The chain carries TRBV25-1 and TRBJ2-7; 7 bases match TRBD1. Germline-derived CDR1 and CDR2 are MGHDK and SYGVNS. V was pared by 7 bases and J by 3 bases, with 9 bases of the junction left unmatched. The CDR3 totals 14 residues. CDR3 DNA: TGTGCCAGCAACCCGGGACAGAGCTACTACGAGCAGTACTTC. Amino acids: CASNPGQSYYEQYF.

The genes are TRBV5-6 and TRBJ2-7, with TRBD2 matching 10 bases. J gave up 6 bases and V 5 bases, and 5 bases lay outside the gene matches. From germline, CDR1 is SGHDT and CDR2 YYEEEE. CDR3 length: 13 residues. The CDR3 DNA follows: TGTGCCAGCAGGGAAGCGGGAGGGCCCGAGCAGTACTTC. It translates to CASREAGGPEQYF.

The rearrangement links TRBV4-2 to TRBJ2-3; the match to TRBD1 covers 12 bases. V was pared by 3 bases and J by 4 bases, with 8 bases of the junction left unmatched. CDR3 length: 17 amino acids. Germline CDR1 is LGHNA and CDR2 is YNFKEQ. The CDR3 reads CASSHHPGQGASDTQYF. For the CDR3, the DNA is TGTGCCAGCAGCCACCACCCGGGACAGGGGGCGTCAGATACGCAGTATTTT.

This chain joins TRBV9 and TRBJ2-3; 10 nucleotides match TRBD1. This CDR3 has 16 amino acids. Germline CDR1 is SGDLS and CDR2 is YYNGEE. V shed 3 bases and J 2 bases; nucleotides not matched to a gene: 6. This CDR3 is CASSARTGGPTDTQYF. The CDR3 DNA reads TGTGCCAGCAGCGCAAGGACAGGGGGGCCCACAGATACGCAGTATTTT.

This chain uses TRBV30 with TRBJ2-3, with TRBD2 identical over 7 bases. Trimming cost V 2 bases and J 0 bases; bases outside gene matches: 5. CDR3 length: 15 amino acids. Germline V CDR1 and CDR2: GTSNPN, SVGIG (reference sequence). This CDR3 is CAWSRMGLSTDTQYF. DNA of the CDR3: TGTGCCTGGAGTAGAATGGGACTAAGCACAGATACGCAGTATTTT.

The V and J genes are TRBV28 and TRBJ2-1; tentative D call: TRBD1 (6 bases). The germline V gene encodes CDR1 MDHEN and CDR2 SYDVKM. The CDR3 covers 18 residues. With 0 bases removed from V and 8 bases from J, the gap between germline ends came to 23 bases. The chain's CDR3 is CASSLWSHSQGLRDEQFF. The CDR3 nucleotides are TGTGCCAGCAGTTTATGGTCCCATAGCCAGGGGTTACGGGATGAGCAGTTCTTC.

The chain uses TRBV19 and TRBJ2-2; perhaps TRBD2 as D (5 bases). Germline V gives CDR1 LNHDA, CDR2 SQIVND (reference sequence). V lost 4 bases and J 6 bases, leaving 12 bases between the germline ends. The CDR3 spans 14 residues. CDR3 nucleotide sequence: TGTGCCAGTAGTACCCTCGGAGGAGCCGGGGAGCTGTTTTTT. This translates into CASSTLGGAGELFF.

The chain has TRBV7-9 and TRBJ1-6, with D uncertain. Per germline, CDR1 SEHNR and CDR2 FQNEAQ (reference sequence). Deletions cut 2 bases from V and 7 bases from J, with 6 bases between. The CDR3 is made up of 13 amino acids. The CDR3 sequence: CASSLPLNSPLHF. CDR3 sequence (DNA): TGTGCCAGCAGCTTACCCCTGAATTCACCCCTCCACTTT.

The gene calls are TRBV15 and TRBJ2-5; TRBD2 might be the D (5 bases). V dropped 5 bases and J dropped 4 bases, with 14 bases sitting between them. Germline V gene data show CDR1 as LNHNV and CDR2 as YYDKDF (reference sequence). This CDR3 region has 14 residues. CDR3 in DNA: TGTGCCACCAGCGGCCGGGTGAGGGTAGAGACCCAGTACTTC. It specifies CATSGRVRVETQYF. Variable domain in full (rest from reference TRBV15 and TRBJ2-5): DAMVIQNPRYQVTQFGKPVTLSCSQTLNHNVMYWYQQKSSQAPKLLFHYYDKDFNNEADTPDNFQSRRPNTSFCFLDIRSPGLGDTAMYLCATSGRVRVETQYFGPGTRLLVL.

The chain recombines TRBV27 with TRBJ2-1; D is undetermined. The CDR3 runs 14 residues. Germline V gene data show CDR1 as MNHEY and CDR2 as SMNVEV (reference sequence). The ends were cut back, 6 bases at V and 0 bases at J, with 9 bases in the middle. CDR3 region: CASREVSSYNEQFF. CDR3 nucleotide sequence: TGTGCCAGCAGAGAAGTTAGCTCCTACAATGAGCAGTTCTTC.